Below, 11 T cell receptor beta chains from the same sample are listed, as sequenced in a study of human T cells and chemical hapten exposure. As to time point: pre-sensitization, week 0. This sample's treatment: therapeutic diphenylcyclopropenone sensitization with weekly scalp DPC. TCRdb reprocessed the RACE reads via MiXCR and lists one record per CDR3 protein. The repertoire holds about 110,000 distinct CDR3 sequences, around 10% seen once, with 1.5% to 2% in the top ten. Sequencing was performed on whole blood, taken in connection with sensitization to the hapten diphenylcyclopropenone (DPC). These TCRs come from a woman in her forties or fifties with alopecia areata. Some clones in this sample may be carry-over from other donors' samples.

This clonotype was seen more than once but under ten times. CDR3 nucleotide sequence: TGCAGCGGGGACAGGGTGAACACTGAAGCTTTCTTT. Translation: CSGDRVNTEAFF. V is TRBV29-1 and J is TRBJ1-1; 9 positions match TRBD1. Germline V gene sequence: CDR1 SQVTM, CDR2 ANQGSEA. V lost 7 bases and J lost 0; bases outside the gene matches: 0. This CDR3 spans 12 amino acids.

This sequence joins TRBV6-2 or TRBV6-3 and TRBJ2-7; D uncertain. The CDR3 extends over 13 amino acids. Trimming took 7 bases from V and 2 from J, leaving 12 bases between them. Germline loops: CDR1 MNHEY, CDR2 SVGEGT. CDR3 in amino acids: CASIPAGTYEQYF. The CDR3 DNA reads TGTGCCAGCATTCCCGCAGGAACCTACGAGCAGTACTTC.

The chain links TRBV28 to TRBJ2-7, with D tentatively TRBD2 (5 bases). Trimming stripped 7 bases from V and 2 bases from J, with 12 bases between. CDR1 and CDR2 from the germline V gene are MDHEN and SYDVKM. There are 13 residues in the CDR3. The DNA of the CDR3 is TGTGCCAGCAAGATGAGGGTCCCCTACGAGCAGTACTTC. Its translation: CASKMRVPYEQYF.

The chain joins TRBV7-2 to TRBJ1-2, with D maybe TRBD1 (6 bases). Germline CDR1 reads SGHTA; CDR2 reads FQGNSA. Trimming took off 5 bases at V and 3 bases at J, with 19 bases between the two ends. The CDR3 runs 16 residues. The DNA of the CDR3 is TGTGCCAGCAGCCACTCCCTAGCGGGGGGCGACTATGGCTACACCTTC. Protein sequence: CASSHSLAGGDYGYTF.

This clonotype appeared once. The rearrangement joins TRBV28 to TRBJ2-7; D is ambiguous. Germline V CDR1 and CDR2: MDHEN, SYDVKM. V gave up 6 bases and J gave up 6 bases, with 12 bases separating them. The CDR3 extends over 12 amino acids. The CDR3 sequence is CASSTGIAEQYF. The CDR3 DNA reads as TGTGCCAGCAGCACGGGCATTGCCGAGCAGTACTTC.

This clonotype was picked up a small number of times. The CDR3 sequence is CASSFTGRSGNTIYF. In DNA, the CDR3 is TGTGCCAGCAGTTTCACAGGCCGCTCTGGAAACACCATATATTTT. This chain joins TRBV28 and TRBJ1-3, with a possible D match to TRBD1 (5 bases). The CDR3 is 15 amino acids. The germline V gene has CDR1 MDHEN and CDR2 SYDVKM. Trimming stripped 3 bases from V and 0 bases from J, with 9 bases between.

This clonotype was observed many times. V and J are TRBV7-2 and TRBJ2-7; D may be TRBD2 (6 bases). CDR1 and CDR2 (germline): SGHTA, FQGNSA. This CDR3 contains 14 residues. V lost 3 bases and J lost 3, with 12 bases in between. The CDR3 reads CASSLNGGVYEQYF. CDR3 DNA: TGTGCCAGCAGCTTGAACGGGGGAGTCTACGAGCAGTACTTC. Combining the CDR3 with reference TRBV7-2 and TRBJ2-7 gives the whole variable domain GAGVSQSPSNKVTEKGKDVELRCDPISGHTALYWYRQSLGQGLEFLIYFQGNSAPDKSGLPSDRFSAERTGGSVSTLTIQRTQQEDSAVYLCASSLNGGVYEQYFGPGTRLTVT.

This clonotype was seen a few times. The gene calls are TRBV4-2 and TRBJ2-1; 10 bases agree with TRBD1. The CDR3 contains 14 residues. The germline V gene has CDR1 LGHNA and CDR2 YNFKEQ. V was pared by 3 bases and J by 8 bases, with 4 bases of the junction left unmatched. In DNA, the CDR3 is TGTGCCAGCAGCCATCGACAGGGGGCGGATGAGCAGTTCTTC. Amino acid sequence: CASSHRQGADEQFF.

This clonotype has just a few counts. The chain has TRBV3-1 and TRBJ1-6; D is unresolved. The germline V and J ends were trimmed by 1 base and 8 bases, with 9 bases remaining between them. Germline loops: CDR1 LGHDT, CDR2 YNNKEL (reference sequence). The CDR3 contains 14 residues. The CDR3: CASSQVLLDSPLHF. CDR3 bases: TGTGCCAGCAGCCAAGTTCTATTGGATTCACCCCTCCACTTT.

This clonotype was recorded at least ten times. The V gene is TRBV28, the J gene TRBJ2-7; D unresolved. Germline V gives CDR1 MDHEN, CDR2 SYDVKM. Trimming removed 5 bases at V and 0 bases at J, with 14 bases between. The length of the CDR3 is 15 residues. The CDR3 is CASSGPGGNSYEQYF. CDR3 bases: TGTGCCAGCAGTGGCCCCGGTGGAAACTCCTACGAGCAGTACTTC.

The V call is TRBV7-9, the J call TRBJ2-3, with TRBD2 matching over 10 bases. Trimming took 2 bases from V and 3 from J; bases not matched to a gene: 11. Germline values: CDR1 SEHNR, CDR2 FQNEAQ (reference sequence). This CDR3 has 18 residues. CDR3: CASSLSPGTSVRTDTQYF. The CDR3 DNA is TGTGCCAGCAGCTTATCGCCCGGGACTAGCGTACGAACAGATACGCAGTATTTT.